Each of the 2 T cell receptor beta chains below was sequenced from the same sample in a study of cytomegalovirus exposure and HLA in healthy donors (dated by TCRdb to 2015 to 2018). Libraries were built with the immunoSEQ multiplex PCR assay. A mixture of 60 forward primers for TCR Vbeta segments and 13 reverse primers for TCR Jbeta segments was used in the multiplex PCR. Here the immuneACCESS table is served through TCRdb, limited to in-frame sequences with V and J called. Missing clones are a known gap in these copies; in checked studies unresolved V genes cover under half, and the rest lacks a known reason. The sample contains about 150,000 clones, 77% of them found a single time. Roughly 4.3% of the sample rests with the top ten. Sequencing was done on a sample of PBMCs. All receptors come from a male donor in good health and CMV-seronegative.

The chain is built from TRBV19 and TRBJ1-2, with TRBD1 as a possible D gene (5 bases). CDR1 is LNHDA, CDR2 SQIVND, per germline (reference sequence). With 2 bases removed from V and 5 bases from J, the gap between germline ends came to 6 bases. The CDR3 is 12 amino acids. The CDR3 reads CASSIRGYGYTF. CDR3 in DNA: TGTGCCAGTAGTATAAGGGGATATGGCTACACCTTC.

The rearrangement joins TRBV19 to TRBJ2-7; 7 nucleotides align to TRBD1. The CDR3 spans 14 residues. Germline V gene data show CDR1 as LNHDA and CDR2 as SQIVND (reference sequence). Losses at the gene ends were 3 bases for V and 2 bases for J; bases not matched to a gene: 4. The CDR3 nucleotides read TGTGCCAGTAGTATCAAAGGACAGGCCTACGAGCAGTACTTC. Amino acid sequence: CASSIKGQAYEQYF.